This TCR beta chain was sequenced during a study of Graves' ophthalmopathy and Graves' hyperthyroidism. Study results and caveats: Distinction of ophthalmopathy from stable hyperthyroidism by a 13-signature model reached 87.88% sensitivity and approximately 81% specificity.

Note on this clonotype: What it binds is unknown.

PBMCs were isolated from an approximately 10 ml sample of fresh peripheral blood. The V gene lost 8 bases and the J gene lost 7 bases, with 11 bases spanning the gap. CDR1 is MNHNS, CDR2 SASEGT, per germline. The CDR3 is made up of 11 amino acids. Investigators amplified TCR beta CDR3 regions from RNA transcripts. First-round RT-PCR with HTBI primers preceded a second-round multiplex PCR. In TCRdb, the multiplex PCR reads were re-called with MiXCR into one record per CDR3 protein. This sample has under 800,000 distinct CDR3 sequences, with 22% found just once. The TCR was taken from a woman aged 18-35 years with stable Graves' hyperthyroidism. Some clones in this sample may be carry-over from other donors' samples. This chain connects TRBV6-1 to TRBJ1-1; D uncertain. The material sequenced was peripheral blood. This chain's CDR3 is CASPLADEAFF. The DNA of the CDR3 is TGTGCCAGCCCCTTAGCCGATGAAGCTTTCTTT.